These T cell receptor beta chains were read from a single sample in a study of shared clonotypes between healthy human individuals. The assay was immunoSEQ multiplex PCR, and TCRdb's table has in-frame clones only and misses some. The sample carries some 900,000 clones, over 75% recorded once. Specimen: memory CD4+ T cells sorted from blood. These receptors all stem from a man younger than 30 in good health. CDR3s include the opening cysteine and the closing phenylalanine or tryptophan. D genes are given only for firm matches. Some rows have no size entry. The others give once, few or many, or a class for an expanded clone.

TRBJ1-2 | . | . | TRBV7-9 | CASSLGAGNPLKSGYTF | TGTGCCAGCAGCTTGGGGGCAGGGAACCCCTTAAAGAGTGGCTACACCTTC
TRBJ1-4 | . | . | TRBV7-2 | CASSSRFAAGDEKLFF | TGTGCCAGCAGCTCTAGGTTTGCGGCAGGCGATGAAAAACTGTTTTTT
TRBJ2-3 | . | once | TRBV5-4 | CASSTTTDTQYF | TGTGCCAGCAGCACCACCACAGATACGCAGTATTTT
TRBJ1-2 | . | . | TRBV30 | CAWSVPLGGGYGYTF | TGTGCCTGGAGTGTACCGTTGGGTGGGGGCTATGGCTACACCTTC
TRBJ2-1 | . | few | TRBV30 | CALSGSYNEQFF | TGTGCCTTGAGCGGATCTTACAATGAGCAGTTCTTC
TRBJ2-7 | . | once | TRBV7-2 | CASSSLVGGSYEQYF | TGTGCCAGCAGCTCCCTCGTGGGCGGGTCCTACGAGCAGTACTTC
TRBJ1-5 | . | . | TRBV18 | CASSPSGGNQPQHF | TGTGCCAGCTCACCATCGGGTGGTAATCAGCCCCAGCATTTT
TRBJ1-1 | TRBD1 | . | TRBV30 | CAWSVRGRWGPEAFF | TGTGCCTGGAGTGTAAGGGGGCGGTGGGGGCCCGAAGCTTTCTTT
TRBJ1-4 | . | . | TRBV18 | CASSPKWISTNEKLFF | TGTGCCAGCTCACCAAAGTGGATTTCAACTAATGAAAAACTGTTTTTT
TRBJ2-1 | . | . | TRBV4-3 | CASSQGTASYNEQFF | TGCGCCAGCAGCCAAGGGACGGCCTCCTACAATGAGCAGTTCTTC